A single sample is the source of the 10 T cell receptor beta chains below, sequenced in a study of cytomegalovirus exposure and HLA in healthy donors. 13 Jbeta primers and 60 Vbeta primers were used for the PCR. Here immunoSEQ multiplex PCR was the method, and the copy in TCRdb shows in-frame clones only, minus some. Recorded for this sample: some 41,000 clones. The sequenced sample consisted of PBMCs. These receptors were taken from a man in his thirties or forties in good health and CMV-seronegative.

This chain connects TRBV5-8 to TRBJ1-2; 9 nucleotides line up with TRBD1. The germline V gene has CDR1 SGHTS and CDR2 YDEGEE. The CDR3 contains 16 residues. J gave up 4 bases and V 3 bases, and 10 bases lay outside the gene matches. The CDR3 spells CASSSDPGQGLYGYTF. Written as DNA, the CDR3 is TGTGCCAGCAGCTCGGACCCGGGACAGGGACTCTATGGCTACACCTTC. The whole variable domain, filled in from reference TRBV5-8 and TRBJ1-2, reads EAGVTQSPTHLIKTRGQQATLRCSPISGHTSVYWYQQALGLGLQFLLWYDEGEERNRGNFPPRFSGRQFPNYSSELNVNALELEDSALYLCASSSDPGQGLYGYTFGSGTRLTVV.

The chain couples TRBV6-5 to TRBJ1-6; TRBD1 is a possible D gene (5 bases). CDR3 length: 14 amino acids. Trimming left V 3 bases short and J 8 bases short, with 11 bases between. The V gene's germline CDR1 is MNHEY and CDR2 SVGAGI. For the CDR3, the DNA is TGTGCCAGCAGTTATTATGGGGCTCATTCACCCCTCCACTTT. Translated, it gives CASSYYGAHSPLHF.

The chain carries TRBV19 and TRBJ2-1, with TRBD2 matching over 13 bases. The CDR3 loop spans 17 amino acids. V shed 7 bases and J 10 bases; nucleotides not matched to a gene: 16. Per the germline V gene, CDR1 is LNHDA and CDR2 is SQIVND (reference sequence). The CDR3 DNA reads as TGTGCCAGTACCCCGGGACTAGCGGGATTTGTAGGTGGAGAGCAGTTCTTC. Amino acid sequence: CASTPGLAGFVGGEQFF.

The rearrangement uses TRBV7-9 and TRBJ2-7; D is undetermined. Trimming pared 1 base from V and 4 bases from J, leaving 5 bases between. The germline V gene encodes CDR1 SEHNR and CDR2 FQNEAQ (reference sequence). CDR3 length: 12 residues. The CDR3 here is CASSLVLYEQYF. The CDR3 nucleotides read TGTGCCAGCAGCTTAGTATTATACGAGCAGTACTTC.

The chain couples TRBV30 to TRBJ1-5; D unclear. This CDR3 has 14 amino acids. Trimming left V 0 bases short and J 5 bases short, with 11 bases between. Germline V gene lookup returns CDR1 GTSNPN and CDR2 SVGIG (reference sequence). Here the CDR3 reads CAWSVVSTDQPQHF. CDR3 nucleotides: TGTGCCTGGAGTGTTGTTTCCACGGATCAGCCCCAGCATTTT.

The CDR3 loop is CASSLTVITGNTIYF. CDR3 in DNA: TGTGCCAGTAGTTTGACAGTGATTACTGGAAACACCATATATTTT. The chain has TRBV19 and TRBJ1-3; weak D call: TRBD1 (5 bases). This CDR3 is built from 15 residues. Germline V CDR1 and CDR2: LNHDA, SQIVND (reference sequence). The ends were cut back, 5 bases at V and 2 bases at J, with 13 bases in the middle.

As DNA, the CDR3 is TGTGCCATCGCGACAGGGGGCTATAGTCCGTACAATGAGCAGTTCTTC. Translated: CAIATGGYSPYNEQFF. This chain joins TRBV27 and TRBJ2-1; TRBD1 matches at 10 bases. With V trimmed by 10 bases and J by 4 bases, 13 bases remained unmatched. CDR1 MNHEY and CDR2 SMNVEV come from the germline V gene (reference sequence). This CDR3 spans 16 amino acids.

This chain uses TRBV6-6 with TRBJ1-5, with D possibly being TRBD1 (6 bases). The germline gives CDR1 MNHNY, CDR2 SVGAGI (reference sequence). The V and J ends lost 6 bases and 1 base respectively, with 10 bases between them. The CDR3 is made up of 14 amino acids. The chain's CDR3 is CASSLGHSNQPQHF. In nucleotides, the CDR3 is TGTGCCAGCAGCCTGGGACACAGCAATCAGCCCCAGCATTTT.

CDR3 nucleotide sequence: TGTGCCAGCAGTCGGACAGGGGGAGGATATGGCTACACCTTC. Translation: CASSRTGGGYGYTF. The chain employs TRBV13 and TRBJ1-2; 10 bases fit TRBD1. Trimming cost V 6 bases and J 5 bases; bases outside gene matches: 6. The CDR3 is made up of 14 amino acids. In germline, CDR1 is PRHDT, CDR2 FYEKMQ (reference sequence).

This sequence joins TRBV13 and TRBJ2-1, with D tentatively TRBD1 (6 bases). The V gene's germline CDR1 is PRHDT and CDR2 FYEKMQ (reference sequence). V was trimmed by 1 base and J by 5 bases, leaving 12 bases between them. CDR3 length equals 15 residues. The CDR3 loop is CASSLDLGANNEQFF. The CDR3 DNA reads as TGTGCCAGCAGCTTAGATCTGGGGGCAAACAATGAGCAGTTCTTC.